The 18 T cell receptor beta chains reported below all come from one sample, sequenced in a study of beta chain features in type 1 diabetes. Expressed TCRB transcripts were sequenced after all isolated RNA was converted to cDNA. The repertoire was sequenced with immunoSEQ multiplex PCR; TCRdb's copy has only in-frame clones and lacks some. The sample shows under 350,000 clones, 13% to 15% of them seen only once. Findings of the study overall: Significant though moderate, a shortening of TCRB CDR3s appeared in all four CD4+ subsets of Type 1 diabetes patients.

Antigens for these TCRs are unknown. Sequenced material: naive CD4+ T cells from blood. The receptors were gathered from a man aged 25 to 45 with type 1 diabetes.

This clone was observed a few times. This chain links TRBV6-1 with TRBJ2-3; D perhaps matches TRBD1 (5 bases). Trimming took off 6 bases at V and 7 bases at J, with 20 bases between the two ends. Germline V CDR1 and CDR2: MNHNS, SASEGT. The CDR3 contains 15 residues. The CDR3 loop reads CASSVYPQGSYTQYF. DNA of the CDR3: TGTGCCAGCAGCGTTTATCCCCAGGGTTCTTATACGCAGTATTTT.

This clone was picked up a small number of times. The chain links TRBV7-9 to TRBJ1-1; D is unclear. Between the trimmed V and J ends, which lost 7 bases and 0 bases, there was a span of 9 bases. The CDR3 totals 13 residues. Germline lookup yields CDR1 SEHNR and CDR2 FQNEAQ (reference sequence). The CDR3 loop is CASTTTMNTEAFF. CDR3 in DNA: TGTGCCAGCACCACGACAATGAACACTGAAGCTTTCTTT.

This clone was counted a few times. The DNA for the CDR3 is TGTGCCAGCACGTCCGGGAGTTACACCGGGGAGCTGTTTTTT. As protein: CASTSGSYTGELFF. The chain has TRBV6-5 and TRBJ2-2; D is perhaps TRBD2 (6 bases). V lost 7 bases, J lost 3 bases, and 12 bases lay in between. The CDR3 runs to 14 residues. Germline V gives CDR1 MNHEY, CDR2 SVGAGI.

The chain employs TRBV2 and TRBJ2-3; perhaps TRBD2 as D (6 bases). The V and J ends lost 0 bases and 4 bases respectively, with 20 bases between them. This CDR3 is built from 18 residues. From germline, CDR1 is SNHLY and CDR2 FYNNEI. The CDR3 DNA sequence: TGTGCCAGCAGTGAAGCGCTTCTTAGACTAGACGCTTCAGATACGCAGTATTTT. Residues: CASSEALLRLDASDTQYF. Full variable domain (missing parts from reference TRBV2 and TRBJ2-3): EPEVTQTPSHQVTQMGQEVILRCVPISNHLYFYWYRQILGQKVEFLVSFYNNEISEKSEIFDDQFSVERPDGSNFTLKIRSTKLEDSAMYFCASSEALLRLDASDTQYFGPGTRLTVL.

The CDR3 region is CASSYPSSTDTQYF. In DNA form, the CDR3 reads TGTGCCAGCAGTTATCCGTCTAGCACAGATACGCAGTATTTT. This sequence joins TRBV6-5 and TRBJ2-3; D unclear. The V gene's germline CDR1 is MNHEY and CDR2 SVGAGI. The CDR3 length is 14 residues. V gave up 3 bases and J gave up 0 bases, with 7 bases separating them.

This clone has just a few counts. The chain employs TRBV5-4 and TRBJ2-1, with 10 bases lining up with TRBD1. J gave up 5 bases and V 0 bases, and 5 bases lay outside the gene matches. The CDR3 contains 16 residues. Germline values: CDR1 SGHNT, CDR2 YYREEE (reference sequence). This chain's CDR3 is CASSLALTGGHNEQFF. CDR3 nucleotide sequence: TGTGCCAGCAGCTTGGCCCTGACAGGGGGCCACAATGAGCAGTTCTTC.

This clone turned up a few times. The chain couples TRBV27 to TRBJ2-7; 10 bases fit TRBD1. Per germline, CDR1 MNHEY and CDR2 SMNVEV (reference sequence). The CDR3 length is 19 residues. V was clipped by 5 bases and J by 4 bases; unmatched bases: 20. CDR3 residues: CASSQIPVPIRDRGYEQYF. The CDR3 DNA sequence: TGTGCCAGCAGTCAAATACCTGTGCCAATCCGGGACAGGGGATACGAGCAGTACTTC.

This chain uses TRBV6-6 with TRBJ2-5; D may be TRBD1 (5 bases). The germline V and J ends were trimmed by 6 bases and 1 base, with 12 bases remaining between them. The CDR3 consists of 14 residues. CDR1 and CDR2 from the germline V gene are MNHNY and SVGAGI (reference sequence). CDR3 sequence (DNA): TGTGCCAGCAGATCTCGACAGATCCAAGAGACCCAGTACTTC. It specifies CASRSRQIQETQYF.

The CDR3: CASSTVQVWWKPQHF. In nucleotides, the CDR3 is TGTGCCAGCAGCACGGTTCAGGTTTGGTGGAAGCCCCAGCATTTT. The chain has TRBV6-6 and TRBJ1-5, with D uncertain. V was shortened by 6 bases and J by 8 bases, with 20 bases between the two germline ends. Germline assignment: CDR1 MNHNY and CDR2 SVGAGI (reference sequence). This CDR3 region has 15 residues.

The chain has TRBV19 and TRBJ2-3; 11 positions agree with TRBD2. V shed 5 bases and J 6 bases; nucleotides not matched to a gene: 7. CDR1 and CDR2 (germline): LNHDA, SQIVND (reference sequence). The CDR3 spans 15 residues. CDR3 sequence (DNA): TGTGCCAGTAGTTTTACTAGCGGGAGTGGCGATACGCAGTATTTT. It encodes CASSFTSGSGDTQYF. The full variable domain, in which reference TRBV19 and TRBJ2-3 provide the parts outside the CDR3, is DGGITQSPKYLFRKEGQNVTLSCEQNLNHDAMYWYRQDPGQGLRLIYYSQIVNDFQKGDIAEGYSVSREKKESFPLTVTSAQKNPTAFYLCASSFTSGSGDTQYFGPGTRLTVL.

This sequence joins TRBV28 and TRBJ1-2, with 9 bases matching TRBD1. This CDR3 region has 13 residues. V shed 5 bases, J shed 8 bases, and the junction held 6 bases outside the gene matches. The V gene's germline CDR1 is MDHEN and CDR2 SYDVKM. The CDR3 nucleotides read TGTGCCAGCAGTCCCCGGACAGGGGACGGCTACACCTTC. It is translated as CASSPRTGDGYTF.

This clone has just a few counts. V is TRBV6-1 and J is TRBJ1-1, with D maybe TRBD1 (5 bases). Trimming shortened V by 5 bases and J by 5 bases, and 12 bases separated the two germline ends. The CDR3 length is 13 residues. CDR1 and CDR2 from the germline V gene are MNHNS and SASEGT. CDR3 nucleotide sequence: TGTGCCAGCAGTCCCGACAGAGATACTGAAGCTTTCTTT. Residues: CASSPDRDTEAFF.

This clone has only one observation. This sequence joins TRBV5-1 and TRBJ1-2, with TRBD1 as a possible D gene (6 bases). The CDR3 loop spans 13 amino acids. Looked up from germline, CDR1 is SGHRS and CDR2 is YFSETQ. V lost 3 bases and J 6 bases, leaving 12 bases between the germline ends. CDR3 sequence (DNA): TGCGCCAGCAGCTCGGACAGCCGAGATGGCTACACCTTC. Translated: CASSSDSRDGYTF.

The chain uses TRBV6-1 and TRBJ2-7; D is unclear. Trimming stripped 1 base from V and 3 bases from J, with 7 bases between. Germline V gene data show CDR1 as MNHNS and CDR2 as SASEGT. The CDR3 consists of 13 residues. The CDR3 spells CASSEDRYYEQYF. In nucleotides, the CDR3 is TGTGCCAGCAGTGAAGACCGCTACTACGAGCAGTACTTC.

The chain uses TRBV19 and TRBJ2-2, with 9 bases fitting TRBD1. With V trimmed by 11 bases and J by 1 base, 5 bases remained unmatched. CDR3 length: 14 amino acids. Per the germline V gene, CDR1 is LNHDA and CDR2 is SQIVND (reference sequence). The CDR3 loop is CAGGGQGNTGELFF. CDR3 bases: TGTGCCGGCGGGGGACAGGGGAACACCGGGGAGCTGTTTTTT.

This sequence joins TRBV6-1 and TRBJ2-7; TRBD2 is a possible D gene (5 bases). Germline CDR1 is MNHNS and CDR2 is SASEGT. V lost 0 bases, J lost 5 bases, and 17 bases lay in between. CDR3 length: 16 residues. CDR3 sequence (DNA): TGTGCCAGCAGTGAAGCAGGACGAGGGAAGGACCACGAGCAGTACTTC. It encodes CASSEAGRGKDHEQYF.

V gene TRBV9 combines with J gene TRBJ1-2, with 7 bases identical to TRBD1. This CDR3 is 15 amino acids long. V gave up 3 bases and J gave up 2 bases; unmatched junction bases: 7. CDR1 is SGDLS and CDR2 is YYNGEE in the germline V gene. The chain's CDR3 is CASSASGQANYGYTF. Here the CDR3 DNA reads TGTGCCAGCAGCGCCAGCGGACAGGCCAACTATGGCTACACCTTC.

This clone was seen only a few times. The chain has TRBV2 and TRBJ2-5; 9 bases align to TRBD1. Germline CDR1 reads SNHLY; CDR2 reads FYNNEI. The CDR3 totals 14 residues. Trimming cost V 6 bases and J 6 bases; bases outside gene matches: 8. The CDR3 sequence: CASRAGQGRKTQYF. The CDR3 bases are TGTGCCAGCAGAGCCGGACAGGGGAGGAAGACCCAGTACTTC.